These 25 T cell receptor beta chains were sequenced from one sample in a study of blood T cell repertoires in COVID-19. Generated by immunoSEQ multiplex PCR, the TCRdb table keeps only in-frame clones and is missing some. The sample includes fewer than 400,000 clones, around 87% seen only once; the top ten take 2.5% to 3.5%. Sequences were obtained from peripheral blood. The receptors derive from a human donor in a cohort sampled during active COVID-19.

The chain links TRBV10-3 to TRBJ2-3; 7 bases align to TRBD2. V lost 4 bases, J lost 5 bases, and 15 bases stayed unmatched. Germline values: CDR1 ENHRY, CDR2 SYGVKD. The CDR3 extends over 17 amino acids. The CDR3 DNA follows: TGTGCCATCAGTGGGGAAGGGATGAGCGGGGCCGGAGATACGCAGTATTTT. Its protein product is CAISGEGMSGAGDTQYF.

The rearrangement uses TRBV11-2 and TRBJ2-5; 12 positions agree with TRBD1. This CDR3 has 15 amino acids. Germline CDR1 reads SGHAT; CDR2 reads FQNNGV. Trimming took 5 bases from V and 5 from J; bases not matched to a gene: 6. The CDR3 nucleotides are TGTGCCAGCAGCCCTGGGACAGGGGGCGTCGAGACCCAGTACTTC. This gives the protein CASSPGTGGVETQYF.

The chain employs TRBV5-4 and TRBJ1-2; D call uncertain. This CDR3 contains 14 residues. Germline values: CDR1 SGHNT, CDR2 YYREEE (reference sequence). Trimming shortened V by 0 bases and J by 1 base, and 7 bases separated the two germline ends. CDR3 amino acids: CASSLDMVNYGYTF. DNA for the CDR3: TGTGCCAGCAGCTTGGACATGGTTAACTATGGCTACACCTTC.

This clone came up many times. V usage is TRBV5-1 and J usage is TRBJ1-3, with TRBD1 as a possible D gene (5 bases). From germline, CDR1 is SGHRS and CDR2 YFSETQ. The CDR3 consists of 18 residues. The V end was cut by 4 bases, the J end by 0 bases, with 20 bases between. The DNA for the CDR3 is TGCGCCAGCAGCACAACGATTCAACAGGAACTCTCTGGAAACACCATATATTTT. Translating it yields CASSTTIQQELSGNTIYF.

The V and J genes are TRBV11-1 and TRBJ2-7; a possible D gene is TRBD2 (6 bases). Germline V gene sequence: CDR1 SGHAT, CDR2 FQDESV (reference sequence). V shed 2 bases and J shed 0 bases, with 11 bases lying between them. The CDR3 loop spans 15 amino acids. The CDR3 spells CASSLFPGVSYEQYF. The DNA for the CDR3 is TGTGCCAGCAGCTTATTCCCGGGGGTCTCCTACGAGCAGTACTTC.

The rearrangement uses TRBV7-8 and TRBJ2-5; 8 bases map to TRBD2. CDR3 length equals 14 residues. Germline assignment: CDR1 SGHVS and CDR2 FQNEAQ. Trimming cost V 4 bases and J 4 bases; bases outside gene matches: 5. In nucleotides, the CDR3 is TGTGCCAGCAGCTGGGGAACTAGCGGAGAGACCCAGTACTTC. Amino acids: CASSWGTSGETQYF.

V and J are TRBV27 and TRBJ1-1, with TRBD1 matching 7 bases. There are 13 residues in the CDR3. Trimming removed 4 bases from V and 8 bases from J; junction bases left unmatched: 7. The germline V gene encodes CDR1 MNHEY and CDR2 SMNVEV (reference sequence). CDR3 DNA sequence: TGTGCCAGCAGTTCACGACAGGGTCGGGAAGCTTTCTTT. Residues: CASSSRQGREAFF.

The chain joins TRBV4-2 to TRBJ1-4; no clear D. The germline V gene encodes CDR1 LGHNA and CDR2 YNFKEQ. This CDR3 is 11 amino acids long. Between the trimmed V and J ends, which lost 7 bases and 8 bases, there was a span of 8 bases. This CDR3 reads CASKRYEKLFF. In DNA, the CDR3 is TGTGCCAGCAAACGCTACGAAAAACTGTTTTTT.

This sequence joins TRBV27 and TRBJ2-7, with D hard to call. From germline, CDR1 is MNHEY and CDR2 SMNVEV (reference sequence). Trimming removed 2 bases at V and 2 bases at J, with 19 bases between. The CDR3 has 17 amino acids. The CDR3 bases are TGTGCCAGCAGTTTACAGGTGCCTCGATATGTCCCCTACGAGCAGTACTTC. It specifies CASSLQVPRYVPYEQYF.

V is TRBV30 and J is TRBJ2-2; 8 nucleotides match TRBD2. V shed 8 bases and J 3 bases; nucleotides not matched to a gene: 11. CDR1 and CDR2 (germline): GTSNPN, SVGIG (reference sequence). The CDR3 extends over 15 amino acids. The CDR3 DNA sequence: TGTGCCACCAATTTCGGGGGGGCATACACCGGGGAGCTGTTTTTT. Residues: CATNFGGAYTGELFF.

The genes are TRBV30 and TRBJ1-1; D possibly corresponds to TRBD1 (6 bases). V gave up 4 bases and J gave up 6 bases, with 15 bases separating them. Germline V gene data show CDR1 as GTSNPN and CDR2 as SVGIG (reference sequence). The CDR3 runs to 13 residues. CDR3 sequence (DNA): TGTGCCTGGAAGAGGGGGACACCGGCTGAAGCTTTCTTT. This sequence encodes CAWKRGTPAEAFF.

The chain uses TRBV3-1 (or the pseudogene TRBV3-2) and TRBJ2-1; D is uncertain. The V and J ends lost 1 base and 7 bases respectively, with 2 bases between them. Germline V gives CDR1 LGHDT, CDR2 YNNKEL (reference sequence). The CDR3 runs to 11 residues. CDR3 protein: CASSQANEQFF. CDR3 DNA sequence: TGTGCCAGCAGCCAAGCGAATGAGCAGTTCTTC.

As to this clone: Other nucleotide sequences in the sample specify the same CDR3. This sequence joins TRBV9 and TRBJ1-1; D is unclear. This CDR3 has 13 amino acids. V lost 2 bases, J lost 0 bases, and 5 bases lay in between. Looked up from germline, CDR1 is SGDLS and CDR2 is YYNGEE. CDR3 nucleotides: TGTGCCAGCAGCGTTCAGGTGAACACTGAAGCTTTCTTT. This encodes CASSVQVNTEAFF.

This chain connects TRBV19 to TRBJ1-3; D unresolved. The germline V gene has CDR1 LNHDA and CDR2 SQIVND (reference sequence). The CDR3 is 16 residues long. Trimming took 5 bases from V and 0 from J, leaving 14 bases between them. CDR3 nucleotides: TGTGCCAGTAGTCCGAGGACTGTTAACTCTGGAAACACCATATATTTT. This translates into CASSPRTVNSGNTIYF.

V gene TRBV7-3 combines with J gene TRBJ2-5; D unclear. The CDR3 is 13 amino acids. Germline-derived CDR1 and CDR2 are SGHTA and FQGTGA. Trimming left V 5 bases short and J 3 bases short, with 10 bases between. The CDR3 DNA reads TGTGCCAGCAGCGAGACTGCCAAAGAGACCCAGTACTTC. This codes for CASSETAKETQYF.

This chain connects TRBV5-1 to TRBJ1-2; 8 bases map to TRBD1. With V trimmed by 4 bases and J by 7 bases, 9 bases remained unmatched. CDR3 length equals 14 residues. Germline V lookup: CDR1 SGHRS, CDR2 YFSETQ. DNA of the CDR3: TGCGCCAGCAGCACGGGACAGGCGGGAACTGGCTACACCTTC. Its protein product is CASSTGQAGTGYTF.

This chain links TRBV6-5 with TRBJ2-3; 11 bases are a match to TRBD2. The CDR3 totals 14 residues. Germline CDR1 reads MNHEY; CDR2 reads SVGAGI. V lost 2 bases, J lost 9 bases, and 4 bases stayed unmatched. CDR3 bases: TGTGCCAGCAGTTACCAGAGGACTAGCGGGACGCAGTATTTT. This sequence encodes CASSYQRTSGTQYF.

The V gene is TRBV4-1, the J gene TRBJ1-1; perhaps TRBD1 as D (5 bases). This CDR3 spans 15 amino acids. V shed 4 bases and J shed 1 base, with 13 bases lying between them. Germline-derived CDR1 and CDR2 are MGHRA and YSYEKL. The CDR3 region is CASSPQVTANTEAFF. CDR3 DNA sequence: TGCGCCAGCAGCCCACAAGTGACAGCGAACACTGAAGCTTTCTTT.

This clone appeared once. Here the CDR3 reads CASRLWGQVDTEAFF. The DNA of the CDR3 is TGTGCCAGCAGGCTCTGGGGACAGGTTGACACTGAAGCTTTCTTT. The chain uses TRBV11-2 and TRBJ1-1, with 8 bases that match TRBD1. The CDR3 covers 15 residues. The germline CDR1 and CDR2 sequences are SGHAT and FQNNGV. The ends lost 6 bases at V and 3 bases at J; junction bases unmatched: 9.

This chain connects TRBV4-2 to TRBJ1-1; D is undetermined. This CDR3 has 14 residues. Looked up from germline, CDR1 is LGHNA and CDR2 is YNFKEQ. V was cut by 1 base and J by 0 bases, with 6 bases left in between. The CDR3 nucleotides read TGTGCCAGCAGCCAAGGCCGAGTGAACACTGAAGCTTTCTTT. Translated: CASSQGRVNTEAFF.

This clone was seen more than once but under ten times. In the same sample, other DNA sequences code for this CDR3. The chain is built from TRBV5-4 and TRBJ2-5; TRBD1 matches at 7 bases. Germline CDR1 SGHNT, CDR2 YYREEE (reference sequence). This CDR3 is 14 amino acids long. With 4 bases clipped from V and 1 base from J, the junction kept 4 bases outside the gene matches. In DNA form, the CDR3 reads TGTGCCAGCAGCCCTCGGGACAGCCAAGAGACCCAGTACTTC. Residues: CASSPRDSQETQYF. Full variable domain (outside the CDR3, taken from reference TRBV5-4 and TRBJ2-5): ETGVTQSPTHLIKTRGQQVTLRCSSQSGHNTVSWYQQALGQGPQFIFQYYREEENGRGNFPPRFSGLQFPNYSSELNVNALELDDSALYLCASSPRDSQETQYFGPGTRLLVL.

This sequence joins TRBV5-1 and TRBJ2-7; 10 bases map to TRBD2. V gave up 4 bases and J gave up 1 base; unmatched junction bases: 2. This CDR3 has 14 amino acids. Germline values: CDR1 SGHRS, CDR2 YFSETQ. The CDR3 sequence: CASSLLAGSYEQYF. The CDR3 DNA reads TGCGCCAGCAGCCTACTAGCGGGGTCCTACGAGCAGTACTTC.

The chain carries TRBV7-9 and TRBJ2-5; weak D call: TRBD2 (6 bases). Per the germline V gene, CDR1 is SEHNR and CDR2 is FQNEAQ (reference sequence). CDR3 size: 15 residues. The V end was cut by 5 bases, the J end by 5 bases, with 18 bases between. The CDR3 spells CASSPRAGPAETQYF. The CDR3 nucleotides read TGTGCCAGCAGCCCCCGGGCGGGGCCTGCGGAGACCCAGTACTTC.

This rearrangement joins TRBV30 to TRBJ1-1, with D hard to call. CDR3 length: 12 residues. Per the germline V gene, CDR1 is GTSNPN and CDR2 is SVGIG (reference sequence). V was pared by 5 bases and J by 4 bases, with 11 bases between. CDR3 region: CAWEVGSTEAFF. The CDR3 DNA reads TGTGCCTGGGAGGTGGGGAGCACTGAAGCTTTCTTT.

CDR3: CSASSASGSRETQYF. CDR3 coding DNA: TGCAGTGCTAGTTCGGCTAGCGGGAGTAGAGAGACCCAGTACTTC. J is TRBJ2-5 and V is TRBV20-1; the match to TRBD2 covers 10 bases. From germline, CDR1 is DFQATT and CDR2 SNEGSKA (reference sequence). V lost 3 bases, J lost 4 bases, and 8 bases stayed unmatched. This CDR3 region has 15 residues.